This T cell receptor beta chain originates from a study of regulatory T cells in long-lasting Graves disease. As to time point: persistent/refractory GD, antithyroid drugs over 5 years with positive TRAb. Scientists built the TCR library using RNA that was extracted from PBMCs. Sequencing libraries for TCR beta were prepared with iRepertoire HTBI primers and Arm-PCR of CDR3 regions. MiXCR, run by TCRdb on the multiplex PCR reads, gives a single entry per CDR3 protein. The repertoire holds 500,000 to 700,000 distinct CDR3 sequences, with 30% as singletons. This CDR3 has 13 amino acids. The germline V and J ends were trimmed by 6 bases and 0 bases, with 6 bases remaining between them.

Here the sequenced sample was peripheral blood mononuclear cells (PBMCs), taken when the disease was refractory, from a patient treated with antithyroid drugs. The rearrangement links TRBV12-3 or TRBV12-4 to TRBJ1-3; D may be TRBD1 (5 bases). The TCR comes from a female donor with Graves disease. The CDR3 loop is CASRDTSGNTIYF. In DNA form, the CDR3 reads TGTGCCAGCAGGGACACCTCTGGAAACACCATATATTTT.